Described below is a single T cell receptor (beta chain) sequence and its context. The antigen remains undetermined. This entry is derived from a study of shared clonotypes between healthy human individuals. Cells designated naive CD8 were CD45RO-negative and were positively selected for CCR7, with terminally differentiated effector memory CD45RA+ cells excluded. Study-level points and caveats: Clonotypes shared by all four sorted-subset donors had higher generation probabilities than non-shared clonotypes.

Sequencing was performed with immunoSEQ multiplex PCR; in TCRdb, only in-frame clones are kept and a portion is missing. The sample holds some 2 million clones, approximately 94% seen once. The CDR3 has 11 residues. Germline CDR1 reads SEHNR; CDR2 reads FQNEAQ (reference sequence). V was cut by 1 base and J by 13 bases, with 10 bases left in between. The receptor was isolated from a man aged 18 to 30 in good health. The chain joins TRBV7-9 to TRBJ1-2, with D perhaps TRBD1 (6 bases). Sequenced input: naive CD8+ T cells sorted from blood. The CDR3 DNA reads as TGTGCCAGCAGCTTAGGGAACAGGGCCACCTTC. Protein sequence: CASSLGNRATF.